The present entry profiles one T cell receptor beta chain with its context. Using immunoSEQ multiplex PCR, the repertoire was profiled, and TCRdb retains in-frame clones only, with some absent. The sample records a few hundred thousand clones, about 88% being singletons. Regarding treatment: some 20 received Ad26.COV2.S at low or high dose, single or two shots; about five received placebo; per-sample allocation not given. Day 63 after the first injection of vaccine or placebo was the sampling time. An Ad26 vector that expressed Wuhan-strain SARS-CoV-2 spike constituted the vaccine. The data originate from a study of Ad26.COV2.S vaccination and SARS-CoV-2 variants. Overall study: Vaccine-arm donor from the placebo-controlled COV1001 Ad26.COV2.S trial.

This receptor was taken from a person aged 18 to 59 who received the Ad26.COV2.S COVID-19 vaccine or a placebo. Sample: peripheral blood, taken in a trial of Ad26.COV2.S vaccine versus placebo.

This CDR3 reads CASSPNNDYEQYF. The DNA of the CDR3 is TGCGCCAGCAGCCCTAATAATGACTACGAGCAGTACTTC. The chain joins TRBV5-1 to TRBJ2-7; D not resolved. The CDR3 consists of 13 residues. CDR1 SGHRS and CDR2 YFSETQ come from the germline V gene. V was shortened by 4 bases and J by 3 bases, with 11 bases between the two germline ends. Full variable domain (rest looked up from reference TRBV5-1 and TRBJ2-7): KAGVTQTPRYLIKTRGQQVTLSCSPISGHRSVSWYQQTPGQGLQFLFEYFSETQRNKGNFPGRFSGRQFSNSRSEMNVSTLELGDSALYLCASSPNNDYEQYFGPGTRLTVT.